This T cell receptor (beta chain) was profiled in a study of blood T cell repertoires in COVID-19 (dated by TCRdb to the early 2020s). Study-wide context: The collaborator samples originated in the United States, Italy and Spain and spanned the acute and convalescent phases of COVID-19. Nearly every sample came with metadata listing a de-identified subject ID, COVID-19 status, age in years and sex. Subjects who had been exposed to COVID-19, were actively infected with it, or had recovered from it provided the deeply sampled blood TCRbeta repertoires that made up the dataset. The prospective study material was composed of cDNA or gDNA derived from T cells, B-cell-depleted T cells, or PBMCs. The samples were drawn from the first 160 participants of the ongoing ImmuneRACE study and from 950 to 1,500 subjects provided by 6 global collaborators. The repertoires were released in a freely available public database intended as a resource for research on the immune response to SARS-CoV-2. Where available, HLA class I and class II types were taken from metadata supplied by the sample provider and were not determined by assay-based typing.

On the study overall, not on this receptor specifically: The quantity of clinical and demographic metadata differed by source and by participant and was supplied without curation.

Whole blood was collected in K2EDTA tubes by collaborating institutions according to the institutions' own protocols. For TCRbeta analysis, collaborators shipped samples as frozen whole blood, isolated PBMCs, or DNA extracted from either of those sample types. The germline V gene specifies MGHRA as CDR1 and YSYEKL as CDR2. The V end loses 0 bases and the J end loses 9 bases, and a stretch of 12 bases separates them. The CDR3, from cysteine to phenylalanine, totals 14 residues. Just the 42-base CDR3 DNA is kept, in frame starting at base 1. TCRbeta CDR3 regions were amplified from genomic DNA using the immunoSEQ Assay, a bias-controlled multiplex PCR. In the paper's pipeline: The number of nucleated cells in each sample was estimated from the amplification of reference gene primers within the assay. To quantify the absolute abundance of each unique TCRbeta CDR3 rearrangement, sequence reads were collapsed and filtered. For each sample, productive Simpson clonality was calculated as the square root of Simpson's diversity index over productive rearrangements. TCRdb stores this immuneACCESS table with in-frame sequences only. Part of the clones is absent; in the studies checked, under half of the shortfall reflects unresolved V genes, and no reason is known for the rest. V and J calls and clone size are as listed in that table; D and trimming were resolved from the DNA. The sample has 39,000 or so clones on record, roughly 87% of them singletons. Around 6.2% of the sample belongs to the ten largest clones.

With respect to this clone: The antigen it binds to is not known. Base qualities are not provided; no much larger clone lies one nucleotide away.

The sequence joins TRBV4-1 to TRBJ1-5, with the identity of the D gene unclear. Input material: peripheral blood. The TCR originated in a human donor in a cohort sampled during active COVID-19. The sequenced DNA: TGCGCCAGCAGCCAAGAAGCTAGTTTCGGGCCCCAGCATTTT. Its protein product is CASSQEASFGPQHF.